These T cell receptor beta chains were read from a single sample in a study of identical twins. In TCRdb, the 5' RACE reads were re-called with MiXCR into one record per CDR3 protein. The table shows under 900,000 distinct CDR3 sequences, with around 12% occurring only once. These sequences were also reported in another study, on yellow fever vaccine responses in identical twins.

Sequenced: PBMCs. The receptors originated from a woman under 30 in good health. The CDR3 runs from the conserved cysteine through the conserved F or W. A D gene is named only where the DNA matches it firmly. Size tells how often a clone was seen (once, few, many) or the class of an expanded clone, and some rows leave it out.

clone_size j_call d_call cdr3_length v_call cdr3_aa cdr3_nt
many TRBJ2-1 TRBD1 13 TRBV20-1 CSAKTGSPNEQFF TGCAGTGCTAAGACAGGGAGTCCCAATGAGCAGTTCTTC
many TRBJ2-1 . 12 TRBV25-1 CASSPGVGEQFF TGTGCCAGCAGTCCAGGGGTAGGGGAGCAGTTCTTC
. TRBJ2-1 TRBD1 15 TRBV5-1 CASSKGQGARGEQFF TGCGCCAGCAGCAAGGGACAGGGGGCGCGGGGTGAGCAGTTCTTC
few TRBJ2-2 TRBD2 16 TRBV20-1 CSARDGSGGPTGELFF TGCAGTGCTAGAGATGGTAGCGGGGGCCCCACCGGGGAGCTGTTTTTT
few TRBJ2-1 TRBD2 19 TRBV20-1 CSATGRTSGAMNSYNEQFF TGCAGTGCTACAGGAAGAACTAGCGGGGCGATGAACTCCTACAATGAGCAGTTCTTC
many TRBJ1-3 . 14 TRBV12-3/TRBV12-4 CASSLRGSGNTIYF TGTGCCAGCAGCCTCCGGGGTTCTGGAAACACCATATATTTT
. TRBJ2-3 . 18 TRBV7-6 CATRRREPAASSTDTQYF TGTGCCACTAGGAGAAGGGAACCAGCGGCGTCTAGCACAGATACGCAGTATTTT
few TRBJ2-7 . 17 TRBV6-5 CASSYSRIQGYGDEQYF TGTGCCAGCAGTTACTCTCGGATACAGGGATATGGAGACGAGCAGTACTTC
. TRBJ2-4 . 14 TRBV9 CASSVAQGTNIQYF TGTGCCAGCAGCGTAGCTCAAGGAACAAACATTCAGTACTTC
. TRBJ2-1 . 15 TRBV10-3 CAISQTNGDYNEQFF TGTGCCATCAGCCAAACTAATGGGGACTACAATGAGCAGTTCTTC
many TRBJ1-5 . 13 TRBV3-1 CASSQDRRQPQHF TGTGCCAGCAGCCAAGATAGGCGTCAGCCCCAGCATTTT
few TRBJ2-1 TRBD2 16 TRBV6-5 CASSYSAGVTHNEQFF TGTGCCAGCAGTTACTCAGCGGGAGTAACCCACAATGAGCAGTTCTTC
many TRBJ1-3 TRBD1 15 TRBV14 CASSLQGSSGNTIYF TGTGCCAGCAGCCTACAGGGGAGCTCTGGAAACACCATATATTTT
. TRBJ2-5 TRBD2 15 TRBV12-3/TRBV12-4 CASRPGGGEAGTQYF TGTGCCAGCAGGCCGGGAGGGGGGGAGGCAGGGACCCAGTACTTC
. TRBJ1-3 . 16 TRBV5-1 CASSLSTGGYGNTIYF TGCGCCAGCAGCCTTTCGACCGGTGGGTACGGAAACACCATATATTTT